Below are 9 T cell receptor beta chains sequenced from a single sample in a study of T-cell memory formation after mild COVID-19. TCRdb used MiXCR to reprocess the 5' RACE reads, holding one entry per CDR3 protein. The sample records 150,000 or so distinct CDR3 sequences, less than 25% being singletons. The specimen sequenced was PBMCs or a T cell subset sorted from them (not recorded which). These receptors were taken from an adult woman who had mild COVID-19 (a few samples of this study predate the infection). Cell type and time point are not known.

This chain joins TRBV27 and TRBJ2-5; 8 bases are shared with TRBD2. J lost 5 bases, V lost 6 bases, and 11 bases had no gene match. The CDR3 has 15 amino acids. Germline CDR1 is MNHEY and CDR2 is SMNVEV (reference sequence). The CDR3 sequence: CASSPQREFFETQYF. CDR3 nucleotide sequence: TGTGCCAGCAGCCCTCAGCGGGAGTTCTTTGAGACCCAGTACTTC.

This rearrangement joins TRBV20-1 to TRBJ1-6, with 7 bases identical to TRBD1. The CDR3 spans 20 residues. CDR1 DFQATT and CDR2 SNEGSKA come from the germline V gene (reference sequence). The V gene end was trimmed by 4 bases and the J gene end by 0 bases; junction bases not matched to a gene: 18. The CDR3 nucleotides are TGCAGTGCTAAGCAGACAGGGCCTCCCCGGAGGGGCTCCTATAATTCACCCCTCCACTTT. Protein product: CSAKQTGPPRRGSYNSPLHF.

This clonotype turned up a few times. The V gene is TRBV24-1, the J gene TRBJ2-7; tentatively, D is TRBD1 (5 bases). The CDR3 length is 15 residues. With 4 bases removed from V and 0 bases from J, the gap between germline ends came to 12 bases. Germline V lookup: CDR1 KGHDR, CDR2 SFDVKD. The CDR3 region has the DNA TGTGCCACCAGTGACGGACACACGAGCTCCTACGAGCAGTACTTC. Protein: CATSDGHTSSYEQYF.

The table lists this clonotype with a few counts. The rearrangement uses TRBV11-2 and TRBJ2-2; 8 bases map to TRBD2. The V segment lost 5 bases and the J segment 5 bases; nucleotides outside the gene matches: 10. Germline V gene sequence: CDR1 SGHAT, CDR2 FQNNGV. There are 16 residues in the CDR3. The DNA of the CDR3 is TGTGCCAGCAGCGGGGTGGAGCGGGGGAGGACCGGGGAGCTGTTTTTT. This codes for CASSGVERGRTGELFF.

The chain recombines TRBV7-6 with TRBJ1-2; 7 bases are a match to TRBD1. Germline V gene sequence: CDR1 SGHVS, CDR2 FNYEAQ. Unmatched junction bases numbered 5, after V lost 7 bases and J lost 3 bases. The CDR3 contains 13 residues. Here the CDR3 reads CASKAGTDYGYTF. In nucleotides, the CDR3 is TGTGCCAGCAAGGCCGGGACAGACTATGGCTACACCTTC.

This clonotype showed up just a few times. This chain uses TRBV15 with TRBJ2-3; D is possibly TRBD2 (6 bases). Germline CDR1 LNHNV, CDR2 YYDKDF (reference sequence). The germline V and J ends were trimmed by 5 bases and 2 bases, with 11 bases remaining between them. This CDR3 region has 14 residues. The CDR3 nucleotides are TGTGCCACCAGCCCACAGGACTACACAGATACGCAGTATTTT. Translated: CATSPQDYTDTQYF. Together with reference TRBV15 and TRBJ2-3, the CDR3 gives the full variable domain: DAMVIQNPRYQVTQFGKPVTLSCSQTLNHNVMYWYQQKSSQAPKLLFHYYDKDFNNEADTPDNFQSRRPNTSFCFLDIRSPGLGDTAMYLCATSPQDYTDTQYFGPGTRLTVL.

The chain is built from TRBV7-9 and TRBJ2-7; no reliable D call. The germline CDR1 and CDR2 sequences are SEHNR and FQNEAQ (reference sequence). V lost 4 bases and J lost 3, with 22 bases in between. The CDR3 contains 17 residues. The DNA for the CDR3 is TGTGCCAGCAGCTCATCCTCAAGGGTGCACGGCGGCTACGAGCAGTACTTC. This gives the protein CASSSSSRVHGGYEQYF.

The chain recombines TRBV7-2 with TRBJ2-7; D gene uncertain. Germline V gives CDR1 SGHTA, CDR2 FQGNSA. V was cut by 0 bases and J by 5 bases, with 5 bases left in between. The CDR3 totals 12 residues. CDR3 sequence reads: CASSLAFHEQYF. CDR3 DNA sequence: TGTGCCAGCAGCTTAGCGTTCCACGAGCAGTACTTC.

This clonotype was observed a few times. The chain recombines TRBV7-9 with TRBJ2-5; D possibly matches TRBD1 or TRBD2 (8 bases each). The CDR3 spans 16 residues. The germline V gene has CDR1 SEHNR and CDR2 FQNEAQ (reference sequence). V was cut by 6 bases and J by 1 base, with 18 bases left in between. This chain's CDR3 is CASSTTGGTSQETQYF. The CDR3 DNA reads TGTGCCAGCAGTACAACAGGGGGGACTAGCCAAGAGACCCAGTACTTC.